Reported below is one T cell receptor (beta chain). Its specificity is not known. The data originate from a study of T cells in Graves' hyperthyroidism and ophthalmopathy. Study conclusions and caveats: Most thyroid clonotypes with frequency above 0.001 were detected in blood.

The hyperthyroidism patients had all been newly diagnosed, and their disease duration was under 2 months. Their ages ranged from 18 to 65 years. PBMCs came from about 10 ml fresh peripheral blood. What was amplified from RNA transcripts were TCR beta CDR3 regions. Researchers ran a first-round RT-PCR on the TCR CDR3 using the HTBI primer set. TCRdb reprocessed the multiplex PCR reads via MiXCR and lists one record per CDR3 protein. In the table there are around 620,000 distinct CDR3 sequences, about a sixth of which are singletons. Unmatched junction bases numbered 6, after V lost 6 bases and J lost 2 bases. CDR3 length: 15 residues. Germline V gives CDR1 KGHDR, CDR2 SFDVKD.

The chain employs TRBV24-1 and TRBJ2-7, with 10 bases fitting TRBD2. This clonotype was sampled from a woman younger than 45 with Graves' hyperthyroidism. Material: blood. Here the CDR3 DNA reads TGTGCCACCAGTTCTTGGACTAGCGGCGCCTACGAGCAGTACTTC. Its protein product is CATSSWTSGAYEQYF.